This T cell receptor beta chain was sequenced during a study of CD8 T cells in ankylosing spondylitis. Comments on this clonotype: The target antigen is unknown.

General study findings and limits: From matched ankylosing spondylitis synovial fluid, disease-linked clones were reportedly recovered at significantly enriched levels.

Each CDR3 protein is one row after TCRdb ran MiXCR on the 5' RACE reads. The repertoire holds 290,000 or so distinct CDR3 sequences, more than 20% seen once, with 3.5% in the top ten. V was pared by 4 bases and J by 5 bases, with 15 bases between. The length of the CDR3 is 14 residues. The germline V gene encodes CDR1 SGDLS and CDR2 YYNGEE. The source material was blood, either unsorted or a sorted T cell fraction (not recorded which). This sequence joins TRBV9 and TRBJ1-1; no definite D call. This TCR was sampled from a female donor with ankylosing spondylitis or in good health (not recorded which). The CDR3 sequence: CASSYLVGETEAFF. CDR3 DNA sequence: TGTGCCAGCAGCTACCTAGTAGGCGAAACTGAAGCTTTCTTT.